These 17 T cell receptor beta chains originate from one sample sequenced in a study of monozygotic twins with inflammatory bowel disease. Reanalyzing the 5' RACE reads, TCRdb keeps one entry per CDR3 protein, without DNA. The sample table includes 200,000 to 250,000 distinct CDR3 sequences. The specimen sequenced was blood. The receptors derive from a human donor with ulcerative colitis or Crohn's disease, or a healthy co-twin of an affected twin (not recorded which).

The chain employs TRBV5-1 and TRBJ1-1; TCRdb gives TRBD1 as the D gene, but with no DNA this cannot be confirmed. Germline lookup yields CDR1 SGHRS and CDR2 YFSETQ. The CDR3 is 14 amino acids. The CDR3 loop is CASSLAGGGTEAFF.

The chain combines TRBV11-2 with TRBJ1-2; lacking DNA, the TRBD1 call made by TCRdb goes unchecked. This CDR3 region has 15 residues. Per the germline V gene, CDR1 is SGHAT and CDR2 is FQNNGV. The CDR3 loop is CASSSHNDRAWGYTF.

This chain uses TRBV5-1 with TRBJ2-1; checking the TCRdb D call of TRBD2 is not possible without DNA. The germline gives CDR1 SGHRS, CDR2 YFSETQ. This CDR3 is 15 amino acids long. This chain's CDR3 is CASSGLAGVLNEQFF.

The chain has TRBV24-1 and TRBJ1-5. Germline V lookup: CDR1 KGHDR, CDR2 SFDVKD. This CDR3 is 14 amino acids long. The CDR3 here is CATSGSYSNQPQHF.

The V gene is TRBV20-1, the J gene TRBJ2-7; the TRBD2 assignment by TCRdb is unverifiable without DNA. The CDR3 is 15 amino acids. Germline assignment: CDR1 DFQATT and CDR2 SNEGSKA (reference sequence). This CDR3 is CSASFSGRSSYEQYF.

This chain connects TRBV20-1 to TRBJ1-5. The CDR3 runs 14 residues. CDR1 DFQATT and CDR2 SNEGSKA come from the germline V gene (reference sequence). The CDR3 sequence: CSAGDPYSNQPQHF.

The chain has TRBV4-2 and TRBJ1-6; TCRdb selects TRBD1, and the lack of DNA leaves this call unchecked. The CDR3 spans 15 residues. Per the germline V gene, CDR1 is LGHNA and CDR2 is YNFKEQ. This CDR3 reads CASSFRTTGDSPLHF.

V gene TRBV4-1 combines with J gene TRBJ2-7. This CDR3 is built from 14 residues. Germline V CDR1 and CDR2: MGHRA, YSYEKL. The CDR3 loop reads CASSLYKGPYEQYF.

The chain joins TRBV7-2 to TRBJ2-3; TCRdb returns TRBD1, unconfirmable since there is no DNA. The CDR3 runs to 15 residues. Germline CDR1 SGHTA, CDR2 FQGNSA. The CDR3: CASSLDSVVGATQYF.

This rearrangement joins TRBV7-2 to TRBJ2-2; TCRdb outputs TRBD2, but without DNA this stays unchecked. The germline CDR1 and CDR2 sequences are SGHTA and FQGNSA. The CDR3 consists of 15 residues. CDR3 region: CASSFLAGETGELFF.

The rearrangement uses TRBV5-1 and TRBJ2-1; as DNA is missing, the TRBD2 call by TCRdb cannot be tested. The CDR3 spans 19 residues. CDR1 SGHRS and CDR2 YFSETQ come from the germline V gene. This chain's CDR3 is CASSGSGLAGDRSYNEQFF.

The chain uses TRBV11-2 and TRBJ2-1; TCRdb's D call, TRBD2, is unchecked because there is no DNA. This CDR3 comprises 17 residues. Germline CDR1 reads SGHAT; CDR2 reads FQNNGV. The CDR3 reads CASSSRGRGSSYNEQFF.

This chain uses TRBV5-1 with TRBJ2-1; TCRdb names TRBD1, which stays unverified in the absence of DNA. The CDR3 loop spans 15 amino acids. CDR1 is SGHRS, CDR2 YFSETQ, per germline. The CDR3 sequence is CASSRPGQAYNEQFF.

This chain uses TRBV7-8 with TRBJ2-7. The V gene's germline CDR1 is SGHVS and CDR2 FQNEAQ. CDR3 length: 13 residues. The CDR3 loop is CASSLADLYEQYF.

This chain connects TRBV4-2 to TRBJ2-2. The germline V gene encodes CDR1 LGHNA and CDR2 YNFKEQ. This CDR3 is 13 amino acids long. Here the CDR3 reads CASSQAKTGELFF.

The chain links TRBV3-1 to TRBJ1-2. CDR3 size: 15 residues. Germline lookup yields CDR1 LGHDT and CDR2 YNNKEL (reference sequence). This chain's CDR3 is CASSQSAAGSYGYTF.

V is TRBV9 and J is TRBJ1-6. Germline V gives CDR1 SGDLS, CDR2 YYNGEE. The CDR3 consists of 15 residues. The CDR3 sequence: CASSVGTLGNSPLHF.